Listed below are T cell receptor beta chains from one sample, sequenced in a study of blood T cell repertoires in COVID-19. Using immunoSEQ multiplex PCR, the repertoire was profiled, and TCRdb retains in-frame clones only, with some absent. The data hold about 53,000 clones, with approximately 84% observed a single time. Sequencing was carried out using peripheral blood. The source is a human donor with active or convalescent COVID-19. The donor label of this sample is uncertain. CDR3s include the opening cysteine and the closing phenylalanine or tryptophan. A D gene is named only where the DNA matches it firmly. Clone size appears in some rows only: once, few, many, or a class for an expanded clone.

CDR3 DNA: TGTGCCAGCGCTGGACAGGGGCTAAATACGCAGTATTTT
CDR3 protein: CASAGQGLNTQYF
J gene: TRBJ2-3
clone size: -
D gene: TRBD1
V gene: TRBV7-3

CDR3 DNA: TGTGCCAGCAGCTCCGGACAGGGCGGTTTCAAGCCCCAGCATTTT
CDR3 protein: CASSSGQGGFKPQHF
J gene: TRBJ1-5
clone size: few
D gene: TRBD1
V gene: TRBV5-6

CDR3 DNA: TGTGCCACCAAACCGGGACACCCCACAGATACGCAGTATTTT
CDR3 protein: CATKPGHPTDTQYF
J gene: TRBJ2-3
clone size: -
D gene: -
V gene: TRBV10-3

CDR3 DNA: TGTGCCAGCAGCAAGACAGGGGGAGAGAGCAATCAGCCCCAGCATTTT
CDR3 protein: CASSKTGGESNQPQHF
J gene: TRBJ1-5
clone size: many
D gene: -
V gene: TRBV21-1

CDR3 DNA: TGCGCCAGCAGCTTGAACGGGGGGCGAAAAAATTCACCCCTCCACTTT
CDR3 protein: CASSLNGGRKNSPLHF
J gene: TRBJ1-6
clone size: -
D gene: -
V gene: TRBV5-1

CDR3 DNA: TGTGCCTGGAGTAGAGCGGGAGCATTGATCGAGCAGTACTTC
CDR3 protein: CAWSRAGALIEQYF
J gene: TRBJ2-7
clone size: -
D gene: TRBD2
V gene: TRBV30

CDR3 DNA: TGTGCCAGCTCCCCCGGGCAGGGCTTCTACGAGCAGTACTTC
CDR3 protein: CASSPGQGFYEQYF
J gene: TRBJ2-7
clone size: -
D gene: -
V gene: TRBV18

CDR3 DNA: TGTGCCAGCAGCTTTACTAGCGGGAGCAACAATGAGCAGTTCTTC
CDR3 protein: CASSFTSGSNNEQFF
J gene: TRBJ2-1
clone size: -
D gene: TRBD2
V gene: TRBV5-4

CDR3 DNA: TGCGCCAGCAGCCAACGGGGACACCGTCGCGACGAGCAGTACTTC
CDR3 protein: CASSQRGHRRDEQYF
J gene: TRBJ2-7
clone size: -
D gene: -
V gene: TRBV4-3

CDR3 DNA: TGTGCCAGCAGCCAACCCGAGAAACCCGCTGAAGCTTTCTTT
CDR3 protein: CASSQPEKPAEAFF
J gene: TRBJ1-1
clone size: -
D gene: -
V gene: TRBV4-2

CDR3 DNA: TGTGCCAGCAGCCCGCGGAAGCAGTACTTC
CDR3 protein: CASSPRKQYF
J gene: TRBJ2-7
clone size: -
D gene: -
V gene: TRBV3-1/TRBV3-2

CDR3 DNA: TGTGCCTGGAGTCTTGGGGCCGCAACTAATGAAAAACTGTTTTTT
CDR3 protein: CAWSLGAATNEKLFF
J gene: TRBJ1-4
clone size: -
D gene: -
V gene: TRBV30

CDR3 DNA: TGTGCCAGCAGTCCTAGAGGGGGCCCCACAGATACGCAGTATTTT
CDR3 protein: CASSPRGGPTDTQYF
J gene: TRBJ2-3
clone size: -
D gene: TRBD1
V gene: TRBV11-2

CDR3 DNA: TGTGCCAGCAGCTTGGGGGGGTCACAGGGGGTAACTGAAGCTTTCTTT
CDR3 protein: CASSLGGSQGVTEAFF
J gene: TRBJ1-1
clone size: -
D gene: TRBD1
V gene: TRBV5-4

CDR3 DNA: TGTGCCAGCAGCGTTACCTCGGCCCAGGCTGAAGCTTTCTTT
CDR3 protein: CASSVTSAQAEAFF
J gene: TRBJ1-1
clone size: -
D gene: -
V gene: TRBV6-5

CDR3 DNA: TGTGCCAGCAGCTTCTCCCCCTCCTCCGGGACTTCGTACAATGAGCAGTTCTTC
CDR3 protein: CASSFSPSSGTSYNEQFF
J gene: TRBJ2-1
clone size: -
D gene: -
V gene: TRBV11-3

CDR3 DNA: TGTGCCAGTAGTACCCAGAGGGGCAATCAGCCCCAGCATTTT
CDR3 protein: CASSTQRGNQPQHF
J gene: TRBJ1-5
clone size: -
D gene: -
V gene: TRBV19

CDR3 DNA: TGTGCCAGCTCACAGACAGGGGTAGAGAACATTCAGTACTTC
CDR3 protein: CASSQTGVENIQYF
J gene: TRBJ2-4
clone size: -
D gene: TRBD1
V gene: TRBV18

CDR3 DNA: TGTGCCAGCAGGGCGACTAGCGGGAGAATCACAGATACGCAGTATTTT
CDR3 protein: CASRATSGRITDTQYF
J gene: TRBJ2-3
clone size: once
D gene: TRBD2
V gene: TRBV2

CDR3 DNA: TGTGCCTCCGCAGCGGGAAGCACAGATACGCAGTATTTT
CDR3 protein: CASAAGSTDTQYF
J gene: TRBJ2-3
clone size: -
D gene: TRBD2
V gene: TRBV30

CDR3 DNA: TGTGCCAGCAGCATTACAGGGGGGTTCGACGAGCAGTACTTC
CDR3 protein: CASSITGGFDEQYF
J gene: TRBJ2-7
clone size: -
D gene: TRBD1
V gene: TRBV7-9

CDR3 DNA: TGTGCCAGTTATCGAAGCGGGAGGGCCACAGATACGCAGTATTTT
CDR3 protein: CASYRSGRATDTQYF
J gene: TRBJ2-3
clone size: -
D gene: TRBD2
V gene: TRBV6-5

CDR3 DNA: TGTGCCAGCTCACCCCGACAGGGGGTTCCCTACGAGCAGTACTTC
CDR3 protein: CASSPRQGVPYEQYF
J gene: TRBJ2-7
clone size: few
D gene: TRBD1
V gene: TRBV18

CDR3 DNA: TGTGCCATCCAGCGCTACAATGAGCAGTTCTTC
CDR3 protein: CAIQRYNEQFF
J gene: TRBJ2-1
clone size: -
D gene: -
V gene: TRBV10-3

CDR3 DNA: TGCAGCGTTACACAGGGGGCAGGCACTGAAGCTTTCTTT
CDR3 protein: CSVTQGAGTEAFF
J gene: TRBJ1-1
clone size: once
D gene: TRBD1
V gene: TRBV29-1

CDR3 DNA: TGTGCCAGTACCACCTGGGAGGGTACCGGGGAGCTGTTTTTT
CDR3 protein: CASTTWEGTGELFF
J gene: TRBJ2-2
clone size: -
D gene: TRBD2
V gene: TRBV19

CDR3 DNA: TGTGCCAGCTCACCATCGCCGGGTAGCAATGAGCAGTTCTTC
CDR3 protein: CASSPSPGSNEQFF
J gene: TRBJ2-1
clone size: few
D gene: -
V gene: TRBV18

CDR3 DNA: TGTGCCAGCAGTTGGGACAGGGGCTATGGCTACACCTTC
CDR3 protein: CASSWDRGYGYTF
J gene: TRBJ1-2
clone size: few
D gene: TRBD1
V gene: TRBV9

CDR3 DNA: TGTGCCAGCAGCTTTCTTCAGTACGAGCAGTACTTC
CDR3 protein: CASSFLQYEQYF
J gene: TRBJ2-7
clone size: -
D gene: -
V gene: TRBV12-1

CDR3 DNA: TGTGCCAGCAGCTCGTCCGGGACTAGCGGGAGGACTTCCTACAATGAGCAGTTCTTC
CDR3 protein: CASSSSGTSGRTSYNEQFF
J gene: TRBJ2-1
clone size: -
D gene: TRBD2
V gene: TRBV7-3

CDR3 DNA: TGTGCCAGCAGCTTGGCCCGGAGGGACGGATCTCTCCAGTACTTC
CDR3 protein: CASSLARRDGSLQYF
J gene: TRBJ2-4
clone size: -
D gene: -
V gene: TRBV5-5

CDR3 DNA: TGTGCCAGCAGTCCCGACAGGGGGCAAACAGATACGCAGTATTTT
CDR3 protein: CASSPDRGQTDTQYF
J gene: TRBJ2-3
clone size: -
D gene: TRBD1
V gene: TRBV28

CDR3 DNA: TGTGCCAGCAGGAGATTCTTGGGCCTGACTGAAGCTTTCTTT
CDR3 protein: CASRRFLGLTEAFF
J gene: TRBJ1-1
clone size: -
D gene: -
V gene: TRBV27

CDR3 DNA: TGTGCCAGCAGCCCGATGGGAGCGGGAACCTACGAGCAGTACTTC
CDR3 protein: CASSPMGAGTYEQYF
J gene: TRBJ2-7
clone size: -
D gene: TRBD2
V gene: TRBV7-8

CDR3 DNA: TGCGCCAGCAGCGCCGGGACAGGGTATGAAAAACTGTTTTTT
CDR3 protein: CASSAGTGYEKLFF
J gene: TRBJ1-4
clone size: -
D gene: TRBD1
V gene: TRBV5-1

CDR3 DNA: TGTGCTAGTGGTTTTGGGCGGGAGGACAGGTACTTC
CDR3 protein: CASGFGREDRYF
J gene: TRBJ2-7
clone size: -
D gene: TRBD2
V gene: TRBV12-5

CDR3 DNA: TGTGCCAGCAGTTTAGTTAACTACGAGCAGTACTTC
CDR3 protein: CASSLVNYEQYF
J gene: TRBJ2-7
clone size: -
D gene: -
V gene: TRBV12-3/TRBV12-4

CDR3 DNA: TGTGCCAGCAGTGAATATCGGGCAGATACGCAGTATTTT
CDR3 protein: CASSEYRADTQYF
J gene: TRBJ2-3
clone size: -
D gene: -
V gene: TRBV25-1